The T cell receptor (beta chain) described here comes from a study of CD8 T cells in Susac syndrome. Broader study findings: In Susac syndrome, the CD4+ T cell repertoires did not show clonal expansion.

Random hexamers primed reverse transcription of about 0.45 to 1 ug RNA. In TCRdb, the immunoSEQ multiplex PCR reads were re-called with MiXCR into one record per CDR3 protein. The sample records 150,000 to 190,000 distinct CDR3 sequences, roughly 95% being singletons. A word on this clonotype: Its antigen is currently unknown.

CDR1 and CDR2 (germline): KGHSH, LQKENI. The CDR3 has 15 residues. Trimming took off 0 bases at V and 5 bases at J, with 13 bases between the two ends. From blood CD8+ and CD4+ T cells, the TCR beta chain was sequenced. Negative isolation was applied to CD8+ and CD4+ T cells, and FACS enrichment was applied to TEMRA cells. This TCR came from a human donor with Susac syndrome. The sequenced sample consisted of CD4+ T cells from PBMCs. The chain is built from TRBV18 and TRBJ2-5; TRBD2 might be the D (6 bases). In nucleotides, the CDR3 is TGTGCCAGCTCACCACCGGGCGGGGTGCGGGAGACCCAGTACTTC. Residues: CASSPPGGVRETQYF.